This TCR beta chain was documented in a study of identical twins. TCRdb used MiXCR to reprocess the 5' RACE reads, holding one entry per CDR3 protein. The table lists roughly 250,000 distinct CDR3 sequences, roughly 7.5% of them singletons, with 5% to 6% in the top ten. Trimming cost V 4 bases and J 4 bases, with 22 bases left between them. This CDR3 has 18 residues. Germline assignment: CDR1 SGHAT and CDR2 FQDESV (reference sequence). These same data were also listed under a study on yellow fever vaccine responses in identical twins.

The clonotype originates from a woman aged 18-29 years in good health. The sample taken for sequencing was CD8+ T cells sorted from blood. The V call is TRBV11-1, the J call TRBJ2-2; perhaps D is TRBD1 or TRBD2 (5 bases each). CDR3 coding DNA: TGTGCCAGCAGCTCACCTCGGGACGGACGGCCAGGCACCGGGGAGCTGTTTTTT. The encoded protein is CASSSPRDGRPGTGELFF.